The sequence of this T cell receptor (beta chain) was determined in a study of early T cells in non-severe SARS-CoV-2 infection. Study-level background: The authors sequenced bulk RNA from unsorted whole blood, leaving chains unpaired.

Germline CDR1 SEHNR, CDR2 FQNEAQ (reference sequence). After removal of 3 bases from V and 1 base from J, the junction contained 6 bases not matched to a gene. The CDR3 runs to 15 residues. The protocol attached unique molecular identifiers to individual cDNA molecules. TCRdb reanalysed the 5' RACE reads using MiXCR and keeps one entry per CDR3 protein. The sample consists of about 39,000 distinct CDR3 sequences, 4.5% to 7% of them appearing once. V is TRBV7-9 and J is TRBJ2-7; 7 positions match TRBD1. This clonotype was sampled from an adult who was a healthcare worker with PCR-confirmed SARS-CoV-2 infection or an uninfected control (not recorded which). The source was whole blood, collected at baseline. CDR3 sequence reads: CASSLVRQGSYEQYF. The CDR3 DNA reads TGTGCCAGCAGCTTGGTTCGACAGGGTTCCTACGAGCAGTACTTC.